These T cell receptor beta chains were read from a single sample in a study of OX40 agonist ivuxolimab in advanced cancers. Produced via immunoSEQ multiplex PCR; TCRdb's table is partial and in-frame only. The sample yields around 150,000 clones, 94% seen once. Source: CD4+ or CD8+ T cells sorted from blood, taken in a trial of the OX40 agonist ivuxolimab. The receptor source for this set is an adult with an advanced solid tumor such as melanoma, head and neck, liver or kidney cancer. CDR3s include the opening cysteine and the closing phenylalanine or tryptophan. Each record gives: V gene, clone size, J gene, CDR3 length, D gene, CDR3 DNA, CDR3 protein. D genes are given only for firm matches. A clone size is listed for some rows: how often the clone was seen (once, few, many), or a class if it is expanded.

TRBV7-8	once	TRBJ1-4	14	-	TGTGCCAGCAGGGCGGGGTGGACTAATGAAAAACTGTTTTTT	CASRAGWTNEKLFF
TRBV13	once	TRBJ2-2	15	-	TGTGCCAGCAGCCCCCGTCGGGGGCAGACCGGGGAGCTGTTTTTT	CASSPRRGQTGELFF
TRBV7-2	once	TRBJ2-3	12	TRBD2	TGTGCCAGCGGGGGGGTCGGAGATACGCAGTATTTT	CASGGVGDTQYF
TRBV10-2	few	TRBJ2-7	11	-	TGCGCCAGCCGCCTAAGGTACGAGCAGTACTTC	CASRLRYEQYF
TRBV7-9	-	TRBJ2-1	12	-	TGTGCCAGCAGCTCGCAGGGGGGTGAGCAGTTCTTC	CASSSQGGEQFF
TRBV7-2	-	TRBJ1-5	12	-	TGTGCCAGCAGCTTACAGGGTCAGCCCCAGCATTTT	CASSLQGQPQHF
TRBV11-2	-	TRBJ2-3	16	TRBD2	TGTGCCAGCAGCCCCCGGGAGGGTAAGAGGGCAGATACGCAGTATTTT	CASSPREGKRADTQYF
TRBV5-1	-	TRBJ1-1	14	-	TGCGCCAGCAGCCTGGGGGGCATGAACACTGAAGCTTTCTTT	CASSLGGMNTEAFF
TRBV7-7	-	TRBJ2-2	14	-	TGTGCCAGCAGAGTGACAGGGAACACCGGGGAGCTGTTTTTT	CASRVTGNTGELFF
TRBV2	-	TRBJ2-7	14	-	TGTGCCAGCAGGGGCGGGCGGAGCTCCTACGAGCAGTACTTC	CASRGGRSSYEQYF
TRBV6-5	-	TRBJ1-3	15	-	TGTGCCAGCAGACCCCCGGGGCCACTTGGAAACACCATATATTTT	CASRPPGPLGNTIYF
TRBV25-1	-	TRBJ2-7	16	-	TGTGCCAGCAGTGATGTCCTCAGGGGGGAACCAGGCAAGCAGTACTTC	CASSDVLRGEPGKQYF
TRBV20-1	-	TRBJ1-2	11	-	TGCAGTGCTAGAGGGGGCTGGGGCTACACCTTC	CSARGGWGYTF
TRBV5-1	-	TRBJ2-4	13	TRBD2	TGCGCCAGCAGCCCACCGGGACTAACCATTCAGTACTTC	CASSPPGLTIQYF
TRBV6-6	few	TRBJ1-5	12	-	TGTGCCAGCAGTTACGGTGATCAGCCCCAGCATTTT	CASSYGDQPQHF
TRBV7-8	-	TRBJ1-2	14	-	TGTGCCAGCAGCCCAGGCGGGGTTAACTATGGCTACACCTTC	CASSPGGVNYGYTF
TRBV7-9	-	TRBJ1-4	15	-	TGTGCCAGCAGCAGAACCGGTAGGACTAATGAAAAACTGTTTTTT	CASSRTGRTNEKLFF
TRBV5-4	-	TRBJ2-3	18	-	TGTGCCAGCAGCCCTTCAGGAGCAAGCCCCACTAGCACAGATACGCAGTATTTT	CASSPSGASPTSTDTQYF
TRBV7-2	-	TRBJ2-2	13	-	TGTGCCAGCAGCTTGGGGGGCACCGGGGAGCTGTTTTTT	CASSLGGTGELFF
TRBV5-1	-	TRBJ1-2	13	-	TGCGCCAGCAGCTTGGGGGGTGCCTATGGCTACACCTTC	CASSLGGAYGYTF
TRBV11-2	once	TRBJ1-1	13	-	TGTGCCAGCAGTTCTCAGGGGAACACTGAAGCTTTCTTT	CASSSQGNTEAFF
TRBV19	-	TRBJ2-7	13	-	TGTGCCAGTTCCTACGGGGCAACCTACGAGCAGTACTTC	CASSYGATYEQYF
TRBV27	-	TRBJ1-1	16	-	TGTGCCAGCAGTCCGTTAGGGCCCGCCGGGAACACTGAAGCTTTCTTT	CASSPLGPAGNTEAFF
TRBV4-1	-	TRBJ2-5	14	-	TGCGCCAGCAGCCAAGTGTCACCTCAAGAGACCCAGTACTTC	CASSQVSPQETQYF
TRBV9	-	TRBJ2-3	13	-	TGTGCCAGCAGCGTAGGCAGCACAGATACGCAGTATTTT	CASSVGSTDTQYF
TRBV5-4	once	TRBJ2-5	14	-	TGTGCCAGCAGCTTTAGTTTAGGGGAAGAGACCCAGTACTTC	CASSFSLGEETQYF
TRBV11-2	-	TRBJ2-2	16	-	TGTGCCAGCAGCTTTAGGCAGGACAGTTCTGGCGGGGAGCTGTTTTTT	CASSFRQDSSGGELFF
TRBV19	-	TRBJ1-1	13	-	TGTGCCAGTAGTATTGGTCTCCGGACTGAAGCTTTCTTT	CASSIGLRTEAFF
TRBV5-5	-	TRBJ2-1	15	-	TGTGCCAGCATCTCTACTTCCTACTCCTACAATGAGCAGTTCTTC	CASISTSYSYNEQFF
TRBV7-2	once	TRBJ2-7	12	-	TGTGCCAGCAGCCCTTGGACCCGCGAGCAGTACTTC	CASSPWTREQYF
TRBV28	-	TRBJ1-1	15	-	TGTGCCAGCAGCCGCCGGGGGCCGCCGAACACTGAAGCTTTCTTT	CASSRRGPPNTEAFF
TRBV4-1	-	TRBJ2-1	14	-	TGCGCCAGCAGCCGTCCAGGGTCCTACAATGAGCAGTTCTTC	CASSRPGSYNEQFF
TRBV5-1	-	TRBJ2-7	16	TRBD2	TGCGCCAGCAGCAGAAGTCTAGCGGGAGAGGAGTACGAGCAGTACTTC	CASSRSLAGEEYEQYF
TRBV19	-	TRBJ2-4	16	TRBD1	TGTGCCAGTAGTATTCGGACAGGGTGGGCCAAAAACATTCAGTACTTC	CASSIRTGWAKNIQYF
TRBV10-3	-	TRBJ2-1	14	-	TGTGCCATCAGTGAACGGGAATCAAGCAATGAGCAGTTCTTC	CAISERESSNEQFF
TRBV10-3	once	TRBJ1-2	12	TRBD1	TGTGCCATCAACGGACAGGACTATGGCTACACCTTC	CAINGQDYGYTF
TRBV6-1	-	TRBJ1-2	13	-	TGTGCCAGCAGTGAAGCGACCGGGAATGGCTACACCTTC	CASSEATGNGYTF
TRBV18	-	TRBJ2-3	14	-	TGTGCCAGCTCACCAGCGTTGGGCACAGATACGCAGTATTTT	CASSPALGTDTQYF
TRBV21-1	once	TRBJ1-5	13	-	TGTGCCAGCAACAGGGTACGGAATCAGCCCCAGCATTTT	CASNRVRNQPQHF
TRBV5-1	once	TRBJ1-4	14	-	TGCGCCAGCAGCCTTCGAGGATTAAATGAAAAACTGTTTTTT	CASSLRGLNEKLFF
TRBV7-2	-	TRBJ1-2	15	TRBD1	TGTGCCAGCAGCTTAGGGACAGGGGGTAACTATGGCTACACCTTC	CASSLGTGGNYGYTF
TRBV7-2	-	TRBJ1-3	14	-	TGTGCCAGCAGCAGAGCACAACAGGGAAACACCATATATTTT	CASSRAQQGNTIYF
TRBV7-9	once	TRBJ2-7	14	TRBD1	TGTGCCAGCAGTCATGACAGGGGATCTTACGAGCAGTACTTC	CASSHDRGSYEQYF
TRBV7-7	once	TRBJ2-5	15	-	TGTGCTAGCAGCTCTCTGCAGGGTTTTAGGGAGACCCAGTACTTC	CASSSLQGFRETQYF
TRBV5-1	-	TRBJ1-4	14	TRBD1	TGCGCCAGCAGCTTCGGGACAGGGTTTGAAAAACTGTTTTTT	CASSFGTGFEKLFF
TRBV4-2	-	TRBJ1-4	15	-	TGTGCCAGCAGCCAAGCGGACACAACTAATGAAAAACTGTTTTTT	CASSQADTTNEKLFF
TRBV5-8	-	TRBJ1-3	17	TRBD1	TGTGCCAGCAGCTTGGCGGGGGACAGGTTCTCTGGAAACACCATATATTTT	CASSLAGDRFSGNTIYF
TRBV7-9	-	TRBJ2-7	17	TRBD1	TGTGCCAGCAGCCCGGACCGGGACAGGCTTAGCTCCTACGAGCAGTACTTC	CASSPDRDRLSSYEQYF
TRBV10-3	-	TRBJ2-7	14	TRBD1	TGTGCCATCAGTGCGCGACAGGGTAGCTACGAGCAGTACTTC	CAISARQGSYEQYF
TRBV7-2	-	TRBJ1-2	15	-	TGTGCCAGCAGCTCCCTGAGGATCCAAAACTATGGCTACACCTTC	CASSSLRIQNYGYTF
TRBV7-2	once	TRBJ1-2	15	TRBD1	TGTGCCAGCAGCCTAACCGACAGGGGGCGTAATGGCTACACCTTC	CASSLTDRGRNGYTF
TRBV6-1	-	TRBJ1-4	14	-	TGTGCCAGCAGCTCAGGGGCAACTAATGAAAAACTGTTTTTT	CASSSGATNEKLFF
TRBV30	-	TRBJ1-1	13	TRBD1	TGTGCCTGGGGGATTACAGGGGGCACTGAAGCTTTCTTT	CAWGITGGTEAFF
TRBV4-1	-	TRBJ1-1	13	-	TGCGCCAGCAGCCAAGATCGAGGCACTGAAGCTTTCTTT	CASSQDRGTEAFF